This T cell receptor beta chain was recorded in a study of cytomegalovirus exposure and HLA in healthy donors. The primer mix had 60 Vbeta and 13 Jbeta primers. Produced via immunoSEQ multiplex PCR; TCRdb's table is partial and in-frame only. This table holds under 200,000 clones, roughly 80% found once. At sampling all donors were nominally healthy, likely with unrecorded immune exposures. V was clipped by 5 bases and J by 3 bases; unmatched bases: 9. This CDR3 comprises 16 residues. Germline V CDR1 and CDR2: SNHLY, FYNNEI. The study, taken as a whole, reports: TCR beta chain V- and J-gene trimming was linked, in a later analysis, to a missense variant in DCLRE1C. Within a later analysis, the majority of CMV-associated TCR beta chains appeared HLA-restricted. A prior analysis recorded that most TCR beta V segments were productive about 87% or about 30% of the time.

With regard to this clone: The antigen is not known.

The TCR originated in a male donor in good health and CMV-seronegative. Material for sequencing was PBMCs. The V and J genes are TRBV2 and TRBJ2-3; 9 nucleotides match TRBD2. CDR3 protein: CASSPFLAGWTDTQYF. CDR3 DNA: TGTGCCAGCAGTCCTTTCCTAGCGGGGTGGACAGATACGCAGTATTTT. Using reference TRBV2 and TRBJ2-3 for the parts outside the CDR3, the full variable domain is EPEVTQTPSHQVTQMGQEVILRCVPISNHLYFYWYRQILGQKVEFLVSFYNNEISEKSEIFDDQFSVERPDGSNFTLKIRSTKLEDSAMYFCASSPFLAGWTDTQYFGPGTRLTVL.